The 30 T cell receptor beta chains below all came from one sample that was sequenced in a study of blood T cell repertoires in COVID-19. This table comes from immunoSEQ multiplex PCR, and its TCRdb copy is limited to in-frame clones, with some not included. This table holds tens of thousands of clones, more than 75% found once. Sequencing used peripheral blood. The receptors stem from a man in his 70s with active or convalescent COVID-19.

This sequence joins TRBV12-3 or TRBV12-4 and TRBJ1-5; a weak D match, TRBD1 (5 bases). V was cut by 6 bases and J by 6 bases, with 12 bases left in between. The CDR3 is made up of 13 amino acids. The CDR3 is CASRGQSGQPQHF. The CDR3 nucleotides are TGTGCCAGCAGAGGACAATCGGGTCAGCCCCAGCATTTT.

The rearrangement links TRBV5-1 to TRBJ2-7; TRBD1 matches 8 bases. Trimming at V came to 7 bases and at J to 1 base, leaving 1 base not matched to a gene. This CDR3 spans 12 amino acids. Germline-derived CDR1 and CDR2 are SGHRS and YFSETQ. The DNA of the CDR3 is TGCGCCAGCGGGGACAGGTCCTACGAGCAGTACTTC. Translation: CASGDRSYEQYF.

V and J are TRBV5-1 and TRBJ1-4, with 8 bases matching TRBD1. This CDR3 is built from 15 residues. The V segment lost 5 bases and the J segment 4 bases; nucleotides outside the gene matches: 7. Germline lookup yields CDR1 SGHRS and CDR2 YFSETQ. CDR3 coding DNA: TGCGCCAGCAGGTCTGACAGGGGCCATAATGAAAAACTGTTTTTT. Protein sequence: CASRSDRGHNEKLFF.

Concerning this clone itself: One end of the junction varies from germline; a read error may be responsible. This chain connects TRBV6-1 to TRBJ1-2; D remains unclear. The CDR3 is made up of 14 amino acids. Germline CDR1 MNHNS, CDR2 SASEGT. The chain's CDR3 is CASSDNIFNYDYTF. The CDR3 nucleotides read TGTGCCAGCAGTGACAACATTTTTAACTATGACTACACCTTC.

The chain couples TRBV4-1 to TRBJ2-2; D unclear. Looked up from germline, CDR1 is MGHRA and CDR2 is YSYEKL. The CDR3 covers 14 residues. Trimming took 2 bases from V and 1 from J, leaving 5 bases between them. The chain's CDR3 is CASSQTMNTGELFF. DNA for the CDR3: TGCGCCAGCAGCCAAACAATGAACACCGGGGAGCTGTTTTTT.

The rearrangement uses TRBV18 and TRBJ1-5, with no clear D. V lost 1 base and J 5 bases, leaving 6 bases between the germline ends. The CDR3 sequence is 13 residues long. Germline V lookup: CDR1 KGHSH, CDR2 LQKENI. The CDR3 spells CASSPLGDQPQHF. CDR3 coding DNA: TGTGCCAGCTCACCACTCGGAGATCAGCCCCAGCATTTT.

The V gene is TRBV4-1, the J gene TRBJ2-7; TRBD2 agrees at 7 bases. Per germline, CDR1 MGHRA and CDR2 YSYEKL. The V and J ends lost 2 bases and 2 bases, in that order; junction bases with no gene match: 3. The CDR3 consists of 14 residues. The chain's CDR3 is CASSQSREAYEQYF. The DNA for the CDR3 is TGCGCCAGCAGCCAATCCCGGGAGGCCTACGAGCAGTACTTC.

The V call is TRBV9, the J call TRBJ2-3, with D unresolved. This CDR3 region has 15 residues. Deletions cut 3 bases from V and 0 bases from J, with 11 bases between. CDR1 is SGDLS and CDR2 is YYNGEE in the germline V gene. Here the CDR3 DNA reads TGTGCCAGCAGCGCCCACAGCTTTAGCACAGATACGCAGTATTTT. As protein: CASSAHSFSTDTQYF.

This chain connects TRBV27 to TRBJ2-3; 13 nucleotides agree with TRBD2. V shed 7 bases, J shed 4 bases, and the junction held 5 bases outside the gene matches. The CDR3 is 15 amino acids. Germline V gene data show CDR1 as MNHEY and CDR2 as SMNVEV (reference sequence). CDR3 nucleotide sequence: TGTGCCAGCAAACCGGGACTAGCGGGACCAGATACGCAGTATTTT. Encoded protein: CASKPGLAGPDTQYF.

V is TRBV28 and J is TRBJ2-7, with D possibly being TRBD1 (6 bases). Trimming removed 9 bases from V and 3 bases from J, with 12 bases in between. Germline CDR1 reads MDHEN; CDR2 reads SYDVKM. There are 12 residues in the CDR3. The CDR3 DNA sequence: TGTGCCAGTCTTACAGGGAACTACGAGCAGTACTTC. It specifies CASLTGNYEQYF.

This chain connects TRBV4-1 to TRBJ2-3; unclear D gene. Trimming cost V 10 bases and J 1 base, with 12 bases left between them. This CDR3 is built from 13 residues. From germline, CDR1 is MGHRA and CDR2 YSYEKL. The CDR3 is CATRGAGTDTQYF. CDR3 in DNA: TGCGCCACCCGCGGCGCAGGCACAGATACGCAGTATTTT.

V usage is TRBV4-1 and J usage is TRBJ2-1, with 8 positions matching TRBD2. The CDR3 contains 17 residues. The V segment lost 2 bases and the J segment 5 bases; nucleotides outside the gene matches: 11. CDR1 MGHRA and CDR2 YSYEKL come from the germline V gene. DNA for the CDR3: TGCGCCAGCAGCCAACCCATTAGCGGGACTAAAAACAATGAGCAGTTCTTC. Translated: CASSQPISGTKNNEQFF.

The chain couples TRBV28 to TRBJ1-2; no firm D call. CDR3 size: 11 residues. V was shortened by 8 bases and J by 4 bases, with 8 bases between the two germline ends. The germline CDR1 and CDR2 sequences are MDHEN and SYDVKM. CDR3 amino acids: CASRAIYGYTF. In DNA form, the CDR3 reads TGTGCCAGCCGAGCGATCTATGGCTACACCTTC.

This clone was seen once. V and J are TRBV10-1 and TRBJ2-3; tentatively, D is TRBD2 (7 bases). Germline CDR1 and CDR2: WNHNN and SYGVQD (reference sequence). The CDR3 runs to 18 residues. V was pared by 0 bases and J by 2 bases, with 18 bases between. The CDR3 sequence: CASSESGGRGGDTDTQYF. Here the CDR3 DNA reads TGCGCCAGCAGTGAGTCTGGGGGGAGGGGGGGAGACACAGATACGCAGTATTTT.

With respect to this clone: Compared with germline, one end of the junction differs, possibly owing to a read error. The J gene is TRBJ1-1, the V gene TRBV7-7; D may be TRBD1 (5 bases). Per germline, CDR1 SSHAT and CDR2 FNYEAQ (reference sequence). This CDR3 region has 13 residues. CDR3 region: CASSRTPNTEAFF. The CDR3 DNA follows: TGTGCTAGCAGCCGGACACCGAACACTGAAGCTTTCTTT.

This clone has only one observation. The chain is built from TRBV10-3 and TRBJ2-1, with D possibly TRBD1 on 5 matching bases. The length of the CDR3 is 15 residues. Germline V gene data show CDR1 as ENHRY and CDR2 as SYGVKD. The ends were cut back, 2 bases at V and 5 bases at J, with 13 bases in the middle. The CDR3: CAISEGAGWDNEQFF. The CDR3 DNA reads TGTGCCATCAGTGAGGGGGCCGGATGGGACAATGAGCAGTTCTTC.

This sequence joins TRBV19 and TRBJ1-1, with 9 bases fitting TRBD1. In germline, CDR1 is LNHDA, CDR2 SQIVND (reference sequence). The CDR3 totals 16 residues. The V gene end was trimmed by 3 bases and the J gene end by 3 bases; junction bases not matched to a gene: 8. The CDR3 nucleotides read TGTGCCAGTAGTATTCCGACAGGGGGTTTCTACACTGAAGCTTTCTTT. Translated: CASSIPTGGFYTEAFF.

The J gene is TRBJ2-7, the V gene TRBV28; TRBD1 agrees at 7 bases. With 6 bases clipped from V and 0 bases from J, the junction kept 8 bases outside the gene matches. Germline V gives CDR1 MDHEN, CDR2 SYDVKM. The CDR3 contains 15 residues. CDR3 loop: CASSQRQGFSYEQYF. The CDR3, as DNA: TGTGCCAGCAGCCAAAGACAGGGCTTCTCCTACGAGCAGTACTTC. Full variable domain (outside the CDR3, taken from reference TRBV28 and TRBJ2-7): DVKVTQSSRYLVKRTGEKVFLECVQDMDHENMFWYRQDPGLGLRLIYFSYDVKMKEKGDIPEGYSVSREKKERFSLILESASTNQTSMYLCASSQRQGFSYEQYFGPGTRLTVT.

This sequence joins TRBV6-5 and TRBJ2-7, with 7 nucleotides matching TRBD2. Germline V lookup: CDR1 MNHEY, CDR2 SVGAGI. The CDR3 has 15 residues. The ends lost 2 bases at V and 0 bases at J; junction bases unmatched: 4. The DNA of the CDR3 is TGTGCCAGCAGTTACCAGACTAGCCGCTCCTACGAGCAGTACTTC. Protein sequence: CASSYQTSRSYEQYF.

V and J are TRBV28 and TRBJ2-1; TRBD2 aligns across 8 bases. Germline assignment: CDR1 MDHEN and CDR2 SYDVKM. The CDR3 loop spans 17 amino acids. V shed 5 bases, J shed 8 bases, and the junction held 17 bases outside the gene matches. The CDR3 region is CASSPPYPGLVDDEQFF. The CDR3 DNA reads as TGTGCCAGCAGTCCACCCTACCCGGGACTAGTGGACGATGAGCAGTTCTTC. Full variable domain (remainder filled in from reference TRBV28 and TRBJ2-1): DVKVTQSSRYLVKRTGEKVFLECVQDMDHENMFWYRQDPGLGLRLIYFSYDVKMKEKGDIPEGYSVSREKKERFSLILESASTNQTSMYLCASSPPYPGLVDDEQFFGPGTRLTVL.

The J gene is TRBJ2-5, the V gene TRBV7-9; no clear D gene. CDR1 SEHNR and CDR2 FQNEAQ come from the germline V gene (reference sequence). The CDR3 is 14 amino acids. V lost 7 bases and J 0 bases, leaving 12 bases between the germline ends. This chain's CDR3 is CASTTRNNQETQYF. CDR3 DNA: TGTGCCAGCACAACCAGGAACAACCAAGAGACCCAGTACTTC.

The chain employs TRBV29-1 and TRBJ2-3; D call uncertain. Trimming removed 8 bases from V and 2 bases from J, with 26 bases in between. Germline-derived CDR1 and CDR2 are SQVTM and ANQGSEA. The CDR3 loop spans 17 amino acids. The CDR3 loop reads CSTRLYFDTLNTDTQYF. CDR3 in DNA: TGCAGCACCCGCCTATACTTCGACACTTTGAACACAGATACGCAGTATTTT.

J is TRBJ1-2 and V is TRBV7-9, with D perhaps matching TRBD1 (5 bases). V was trimmed by 4 bases and J by 2 bases, leaving 23 bases between them. Germline loops: CDR1 SEHNR, CDR2 FQNEAQ (reference sequence). This CDR3 comprises 18 residues. CDR3 sequence: CASSSTGGRQPRNYGYTF. In DNA form, the CDR3 reads TGTGCCAGCAGCTCAACTGGGGGGAGACAGCCTCGGAACTATGGCTACACCTTC.

This clone was detected a few times. The rearrangement links TRBV28 to TRBJ1-6; D call uncertain. The CDR3 spans 18 residues. Germline CDR1 reads MDHEN; CDR2 reads SYDVKM. The V end lost 10 bases, the J end lost 5 bases, and 27 bases lay between the germline ends. Here the CDR3 reads CAIFTPSEGTADNSPLHF. DNA of the CDR3: TGTGCCATCTTTACCCCATCGGAGGGAACGGCCGATAATTCACCCCTCCACTTT. Together with reference TRBV28 and TRBJ1-6, the CDR3 gives the full variable domain: DVKVTQSSRYLVKRTGEKVFLECVQDMDHENMFWYRQDPGLGLRLIYFSYDVKMKEKGDIPEGYSVSREKKERFSLILESASTNQTSMYLCAIFTPSEGTADNSPLHFGNGTRLTVT.

This clone has a single count. The chain links TRBV4-3 to TRBJ2-7; tentatively, D is TRBD1 (5 bases). The germline CDR1 and CDR2 sequences are LGHNA and YSLEER. V gave up 0 bases and J gave up 0 bases, with 9 bases separating them. The CDR3 is made up of 15 amino acids. The CDR3 spells CASSQDGAASYEQYF. The CDR3 bases are TGCGCCAGCAGCCAAGATGGGGCAGCCTCCTACGAGCAGTACTTC.

V is TRBV19 and J is TRBJ1-5, with D possibly TRBD1 on 5 matching bases. The germline V gene encodes CDR1 LNHDA and CDR2 SQIVND (reference sequence). The CDR3 is made up of 13 amino acids. The germline V and J ends were trimmed by 6 bases and 5 bases, with 11 bases remaining between them. CDR3 region: CASRALQDQPQHF. CDR3 in DNA: TGTGCCAGTAGAGCATTACAGGATCAGCCCCAGCATTTT.

The J gene is TRBJ2-1, the V gene TRBV24-1, with D possibly matching TRBD2 (6 bases). Germline loops: CDR1 KGHDR, CDR2 SFDVKD. The CDR3 runs 13 residues. V was shortened by 5 bases and J by 7 bases, with 11 bases between the two germline ends. The DNA for the CDR3 is TGTGCCACCAGTGGCGGGATACGAAATGAGCAGTTCTTC. Residues: CATSGGIRNEQFF.

The chain has TRBV9 and TRBJ2-3; TRBD2 is a possible D gene (6 bases). CDR3 size: 12 residues. Trimming removed 8 bases from V and 4 bases from J, with 11 bases in between. The germline V gene encodes CDR1 SGDLS and CDR2 YYNGEE. CDR3 in amino acids: CAREPGADTQYF. In nucleotides, the CDR3 is TGTGCCAGAGAACCGGGGGCAGATACGCAGTATTTT.

This chain joins TRBV5-1 and TRBJ2-5; 11 bases align to TRBD2. Germline-derived CDR1 and CDR2 are SGHRS and YFSETQ. V gave up 4 bases and J gave up 0 bases; unmatched junction bases: 14. This CDR3 region has 19 residues. CDR3 nucleotide sequence: TGCGCCAGCAGCGGAACCTTAAGGACTAGCGGGCGATACCAAGAGACCCAGTACTTC. Translated, it gives CASSGTLRTSGRYQETQYF.

V gene TRBV28 combines with J gene TRBJ1-1, with D maybe TRBD1 (6 bases). Trimming removed 6 bases from V and 3 bases from J, with 17 bases in between. CDR3 size: 15 residues. The germline gives CDR1 MDHEN, CDR2 SYDVKM. The CDR3 here is CASSPGPNRDTEAFF. The DNA of the CDR3 is TGTGCCAGCAGCCCGGGACCAAACAGGGACACTGAAGCTTTCTTT. Full variable domain (missing parts from reference TRBV28 and TRBJ1-1): DVKVTQSSRYLVKRTGEKVFLECVQDMDHENMFWYRQDPGLGLRLIYFSYDVKMKEKGDIPEGYSVSREKKERFSLILESASTNQTSMYLCASSPGPNRDTEAFFGQGTRLTVV.